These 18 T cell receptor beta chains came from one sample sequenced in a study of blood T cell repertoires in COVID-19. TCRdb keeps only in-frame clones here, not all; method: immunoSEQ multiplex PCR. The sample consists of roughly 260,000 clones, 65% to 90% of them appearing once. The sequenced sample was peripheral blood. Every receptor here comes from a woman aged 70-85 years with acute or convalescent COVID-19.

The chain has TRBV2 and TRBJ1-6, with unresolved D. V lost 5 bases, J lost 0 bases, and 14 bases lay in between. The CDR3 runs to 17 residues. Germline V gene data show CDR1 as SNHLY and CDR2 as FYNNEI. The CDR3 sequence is CASSSLGASSYNSPLHF. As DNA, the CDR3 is TGTGCCAGCAGTTCTCTGGGAGCTTCCTCCTATAATTCACCCCTCCACTTT.

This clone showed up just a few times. The DNA of the CDR3 is TGTGCCAGCAGCGTAGGCACGGTCAATCAGCCCCAGCATTTT. It is translated as CASSVGTVNQPQHF. V and J are TRBV9 and TRBJ1-5; no reliable D call. Germline V CDR1 and CDR2: SGDLS, YYNGEE. This CDR3 is 14 amino acids long. V gave up 0 bases and J gave up 3 bases, with 7 bases separating them.

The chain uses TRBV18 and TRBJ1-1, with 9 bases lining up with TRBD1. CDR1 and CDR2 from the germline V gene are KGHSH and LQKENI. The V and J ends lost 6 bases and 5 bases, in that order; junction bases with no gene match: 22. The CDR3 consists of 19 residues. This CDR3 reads CASSSRDRVLVSSGTEAFF. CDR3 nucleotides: TGTGCCAGCTCGTCCCGGGACAGGGTATTAGTTTCCTCCGGTACTGAAGCTTTCTTT.

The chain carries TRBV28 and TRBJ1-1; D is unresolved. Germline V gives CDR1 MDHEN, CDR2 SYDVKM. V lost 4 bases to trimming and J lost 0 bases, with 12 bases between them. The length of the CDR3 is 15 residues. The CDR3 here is CASSSRRPMNTEAFF. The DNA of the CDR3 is TGTGCCAGCAGTTCTAGGCGCCCCATGAACACTGAAGCTTTCTTT.

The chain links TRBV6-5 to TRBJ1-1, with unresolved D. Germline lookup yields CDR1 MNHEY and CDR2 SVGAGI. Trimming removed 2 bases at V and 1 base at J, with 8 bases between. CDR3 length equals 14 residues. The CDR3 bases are TGTGCCAGCAGTTACGTTGCGGGGAACACTGAAGCTTTCTTT. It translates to CASSYVAGNTEAFF.

DNA for the CDR3: TGTGCCAGCAGTCTCGCGGGCAGGGGGCAAGAGACCCAGTACTTC. Protein: CASSLAGRGQETQYF. This chain links TRBV28 with TRBJ2-5, with TRBD1 matching over 7 bases. Germline V gene sequence: CDR1 MDHEN, CDR2 SYDVKM. The junction had 8 bases not matched to a gene; V was cut back by 5 bases and J by 2 bases. The CDR3 is made up of 15 amino acids.

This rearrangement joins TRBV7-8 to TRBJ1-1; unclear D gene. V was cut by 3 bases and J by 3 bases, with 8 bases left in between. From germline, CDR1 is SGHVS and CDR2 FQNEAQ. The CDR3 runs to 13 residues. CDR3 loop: CASSFNGDTEAFF. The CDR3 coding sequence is TGTGCCAGCAGCTTTAATGGAGACACTGAAGCTTTCTTT.

DNA of the CDR3: TGTGCCTGGGACAGGGGAGGAAACACCATATATTTT. Amino acid sequence: CAWDRGGNTIYF. V gene TRBV30 combines with J gene TRBJ1-3; TRBD1 matches 8 bases. Looked up from germline, CDR1 is GTSNPN and CDR2 is SVGIG (reference sequence). The ends lost 5 bases at V and 4 bases at J; junction bases unmatched: 1. This CDR3 spans 12 amino acids.

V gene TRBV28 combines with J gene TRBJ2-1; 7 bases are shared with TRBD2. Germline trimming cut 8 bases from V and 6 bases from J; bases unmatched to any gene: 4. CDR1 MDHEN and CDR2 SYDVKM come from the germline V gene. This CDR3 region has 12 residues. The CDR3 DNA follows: TGTGCCAGCGGGGGGGGTTTCAATGAGCAGTTCTTC. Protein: CASGGGFNEQFF.

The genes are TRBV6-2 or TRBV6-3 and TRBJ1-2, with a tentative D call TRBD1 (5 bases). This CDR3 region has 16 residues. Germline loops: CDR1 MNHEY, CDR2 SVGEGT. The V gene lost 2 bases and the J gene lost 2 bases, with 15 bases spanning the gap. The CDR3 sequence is CASSYEGTSFNYGYTF. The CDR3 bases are TGTGCCAGCAGTTACGAGGGGACTTCCTTCAACTATGGCTACACCTTC.

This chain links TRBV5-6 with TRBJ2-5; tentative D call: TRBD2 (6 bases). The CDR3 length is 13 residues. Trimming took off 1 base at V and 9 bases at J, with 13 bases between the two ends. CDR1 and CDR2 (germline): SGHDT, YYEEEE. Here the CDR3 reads CASSLFPGVAQYF. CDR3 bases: TGTGCCAGCAGCTTGTTCCCGGGGGTGGCCCAGTACTTC.

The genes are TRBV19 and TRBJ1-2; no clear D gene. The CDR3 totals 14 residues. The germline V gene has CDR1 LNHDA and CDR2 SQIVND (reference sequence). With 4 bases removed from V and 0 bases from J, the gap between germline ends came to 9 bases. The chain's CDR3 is CASSTQKTNYGYTF. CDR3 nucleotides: TGTGCCAGTAGTACACAGAAAACTAACTATGGCTACACCTTC.

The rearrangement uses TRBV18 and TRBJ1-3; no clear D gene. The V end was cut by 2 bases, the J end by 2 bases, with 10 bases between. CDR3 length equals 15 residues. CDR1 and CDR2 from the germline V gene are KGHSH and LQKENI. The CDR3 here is CASSPSGLAGNTIYF. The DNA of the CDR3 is TGTGCCAGCTCACCATCAGGTCTCGCTGGAAACACCATATATTTT.

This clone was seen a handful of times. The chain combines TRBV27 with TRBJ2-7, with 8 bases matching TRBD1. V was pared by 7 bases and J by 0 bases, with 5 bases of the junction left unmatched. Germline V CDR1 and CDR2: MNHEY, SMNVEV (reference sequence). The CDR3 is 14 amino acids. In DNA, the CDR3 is TGTGCCAGCAATTGGGACAGGACCTCCTACGAGCAGTACTTC. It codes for CASNWDRTSYEQYF.

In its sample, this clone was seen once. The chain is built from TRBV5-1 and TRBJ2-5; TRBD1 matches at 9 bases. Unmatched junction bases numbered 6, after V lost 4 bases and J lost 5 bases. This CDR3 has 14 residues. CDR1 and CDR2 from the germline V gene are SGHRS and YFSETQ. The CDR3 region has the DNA TGCGCCAGCAGCGCTACAGGGGGCAGTGAGACCCAGTACTTC. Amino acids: CASSATGGSETQYF.

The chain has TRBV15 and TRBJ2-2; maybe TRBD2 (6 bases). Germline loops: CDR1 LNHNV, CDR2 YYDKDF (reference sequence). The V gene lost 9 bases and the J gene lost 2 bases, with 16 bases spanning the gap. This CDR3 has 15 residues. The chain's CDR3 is CATRDGKENTGELFF. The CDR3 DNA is TGTGCCACGCGGGACGGAAAAGAAAACACCGGGGAGCTGTTTTTT.

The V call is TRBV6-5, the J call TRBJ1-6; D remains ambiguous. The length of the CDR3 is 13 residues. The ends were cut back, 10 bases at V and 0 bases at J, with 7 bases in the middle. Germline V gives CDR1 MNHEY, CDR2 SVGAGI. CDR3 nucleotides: TGTGCCACCCTGAGCTCCTATAATTCACCCCTCCACTTT. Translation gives CATLSSYNSPLHF.

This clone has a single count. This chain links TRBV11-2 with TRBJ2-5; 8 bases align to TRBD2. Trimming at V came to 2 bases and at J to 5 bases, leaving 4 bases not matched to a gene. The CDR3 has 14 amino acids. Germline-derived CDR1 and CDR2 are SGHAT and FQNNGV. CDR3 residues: CASSLWRGAETQYF. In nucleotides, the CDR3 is TGTGCCAGCAGCTTATGGCGGGGGGCGGAGACCCAGTACTTC.